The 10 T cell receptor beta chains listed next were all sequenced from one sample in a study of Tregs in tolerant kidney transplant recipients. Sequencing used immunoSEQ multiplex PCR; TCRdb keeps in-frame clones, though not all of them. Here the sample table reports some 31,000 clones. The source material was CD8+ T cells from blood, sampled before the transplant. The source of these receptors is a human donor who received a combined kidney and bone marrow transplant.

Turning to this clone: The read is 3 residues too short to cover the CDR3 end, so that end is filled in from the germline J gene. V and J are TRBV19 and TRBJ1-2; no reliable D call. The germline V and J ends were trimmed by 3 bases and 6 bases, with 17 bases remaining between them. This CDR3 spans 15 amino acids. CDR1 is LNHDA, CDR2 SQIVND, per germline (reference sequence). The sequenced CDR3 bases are TGTGCCAGTAGTATCGGTGTGGCGGCAGCGGATGGC. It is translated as CASSIGVAAADG. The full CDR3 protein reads CASSIGVAAADGYTF.

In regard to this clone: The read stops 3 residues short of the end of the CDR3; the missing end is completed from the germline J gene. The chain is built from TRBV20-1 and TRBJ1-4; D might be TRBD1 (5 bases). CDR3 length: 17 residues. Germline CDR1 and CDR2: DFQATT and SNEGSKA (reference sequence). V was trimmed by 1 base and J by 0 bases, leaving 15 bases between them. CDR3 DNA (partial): TGCAGTGCTAGAGTCGAGGGGAACCCCGCAACTAATGAAAAA. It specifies CSARVEGNPATNEK. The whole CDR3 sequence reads CSARVEGNPATNEKLFF.

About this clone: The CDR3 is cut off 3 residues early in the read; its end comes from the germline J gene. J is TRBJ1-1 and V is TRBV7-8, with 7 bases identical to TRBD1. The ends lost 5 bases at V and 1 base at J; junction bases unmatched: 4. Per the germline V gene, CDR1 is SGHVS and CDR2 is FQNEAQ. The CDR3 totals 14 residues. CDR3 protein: CASSPRQGNTEAFF. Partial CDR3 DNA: TGTGCCAGCAGCCCCCGACAGGGGAACACTGAA. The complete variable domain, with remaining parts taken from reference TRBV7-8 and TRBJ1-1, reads GAGVSQSPRYKVAKRGQDVALRCDPISGHVSLFWYQQALGQGPEFLTYFQNEAQLDKSGLPSDRFFAERPEGSVSTLKIQRTQQEDSAVYLCASSPRQGNTEAFFGQGTRLTVV.

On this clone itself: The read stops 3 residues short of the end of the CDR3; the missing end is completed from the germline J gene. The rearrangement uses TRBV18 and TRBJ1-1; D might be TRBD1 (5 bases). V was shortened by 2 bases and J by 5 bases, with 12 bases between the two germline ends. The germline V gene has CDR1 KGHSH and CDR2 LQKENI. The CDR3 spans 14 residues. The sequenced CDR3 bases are TGTGCCAGCTCACCATCAGGCAGGGAAACTGAA. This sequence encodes CASSPSGRETE. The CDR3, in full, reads CASSPSGRETEAFF.

CDR3: CASSLGGQGPYEQYF. Incomplete CDR3 DNA: TGTGCCAGCTCACTGGGGGGACAGGGACCCTACGAG. This chain connects TRBV18 to TRBJ2-7; 9 positions match TRBD1. The missing CDR3 end, 3 residues past where the read stops, is filled in from the germline J gene. J gave up 2 bases and V 4 bases, and 6 bases lay outside the gene matches. This CDR3 spans 15 amino acids. Germline lookup yields CDR1 KGHSH and CDR2 LQKENI.

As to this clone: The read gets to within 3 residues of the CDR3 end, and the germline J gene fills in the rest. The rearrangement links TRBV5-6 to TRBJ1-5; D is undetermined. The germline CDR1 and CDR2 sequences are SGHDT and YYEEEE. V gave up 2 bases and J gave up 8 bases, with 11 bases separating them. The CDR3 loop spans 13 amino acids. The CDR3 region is CASSLSGMEPQHF. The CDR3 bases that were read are TGTGCCAGCAGCTTATCGGGGATGGAGCCC.

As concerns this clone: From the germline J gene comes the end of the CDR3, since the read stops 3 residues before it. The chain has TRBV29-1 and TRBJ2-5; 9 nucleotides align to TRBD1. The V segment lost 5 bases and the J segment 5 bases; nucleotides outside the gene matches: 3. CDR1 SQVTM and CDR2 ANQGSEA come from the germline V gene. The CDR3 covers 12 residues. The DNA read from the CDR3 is TGCAGCGTTACAGGACAGGGGGAGACC. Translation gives CSVTGQGET. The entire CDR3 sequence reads CSVTGQGETQYF.

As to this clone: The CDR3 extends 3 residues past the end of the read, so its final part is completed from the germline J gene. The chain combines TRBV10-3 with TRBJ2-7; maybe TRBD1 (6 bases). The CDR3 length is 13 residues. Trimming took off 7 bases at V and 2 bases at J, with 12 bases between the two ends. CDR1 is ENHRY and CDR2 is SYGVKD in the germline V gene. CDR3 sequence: CAITPGVTYEQYF. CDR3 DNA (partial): TGTGCCATCACCCCAGGGGTCACCTACGAG.

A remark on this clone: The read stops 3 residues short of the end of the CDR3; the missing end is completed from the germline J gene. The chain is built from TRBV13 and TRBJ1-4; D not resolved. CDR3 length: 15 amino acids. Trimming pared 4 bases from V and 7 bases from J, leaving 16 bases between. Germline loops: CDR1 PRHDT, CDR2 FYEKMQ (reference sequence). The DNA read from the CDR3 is TGTGCCAGCAGCTCCCCGGGTCGGCTGGGTGAAAAA. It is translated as CASSSPGRLGEK. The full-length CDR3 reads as CASSSPGRLGEKLFF.

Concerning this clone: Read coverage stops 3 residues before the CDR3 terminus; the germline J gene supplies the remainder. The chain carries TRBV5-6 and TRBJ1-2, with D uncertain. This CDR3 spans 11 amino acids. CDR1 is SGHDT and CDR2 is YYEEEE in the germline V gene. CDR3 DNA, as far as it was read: TGTGCCAGCGGTCGGGTTGGGGGC. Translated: CASGRVGG. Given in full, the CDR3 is CASGRVGGYTF.